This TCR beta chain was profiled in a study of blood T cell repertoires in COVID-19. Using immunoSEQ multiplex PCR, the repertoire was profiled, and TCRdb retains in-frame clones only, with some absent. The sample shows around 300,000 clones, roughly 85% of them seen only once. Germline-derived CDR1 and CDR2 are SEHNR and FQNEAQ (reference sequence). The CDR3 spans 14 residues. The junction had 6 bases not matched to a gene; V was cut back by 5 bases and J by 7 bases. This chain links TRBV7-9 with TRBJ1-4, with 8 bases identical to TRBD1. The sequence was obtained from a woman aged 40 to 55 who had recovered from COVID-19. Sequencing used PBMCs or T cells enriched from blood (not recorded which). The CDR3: CASSADRGAEKLFF. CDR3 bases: TGTGCCAGCAGCGCCGACAGGGGAGCTGAAAAACTGTTTTTT.